This T cell receptor beta chain comes out of a study of blood T cell repertoires in COVID-19. As for the study in general: Samples taken during acute and convalescent COVID-19 were collected in the United States, Italy and Spain. T cells, B-cell-depleted T cells, or PBMCs provided the cDNA or gDNA that served as material.

Under the authors' procedure: Estimation of nucleated cell counts was performed using reference gene primer amplification. The method was immunoSEQ multiplex PCR; TCRdb's version includes in-frame clones alone and lacks a portion of them. V and J calls and clone size are given by that table; D and trimming were obtained from the DNA. The sample records about 180,000 clones, more than 70% being singletons. This TCR was recovered from a woman in her 30s with acute or convalescent COVID-19. Sequencing used peripheral blood.

CDR3 bases: TGTGCCAGCAGTGCCCAGTCTTCACCCCTCCACTTT. Its protein is CASSAQSSPLHF. This chain uses TRBV2 with TRBJ1-6; no reliable D call. Trimming removed 4 bases from V and 9 bases from J, with 7 bases in between. Germline V lookup: CDR1 SNHLY, CDR2 FYNNEI. This CDR3 is built from 12 residues. The full variable domain, rest sourced from reference TRBV2 and TRBJ1-6, is EPEVTQTPSHQVTQMGQEVILRCVPISNHLYFYWYRQILGQKVEFLVSFYNNEISEKSEIFDDQFSVERPDGSNFTLKIRSTKLEDSAMYFCASSAQSSPLHFGNGTRLTVT.